These 30 T cell receptor beta chains share one sample of origin, sequenced in a study of T-cell reconstitution after alpha-beta-depleted transplantation in children. A library of TCRbeta sequences, prepared with unique molecular identifiers, was generated. TCRdb recomputed calls from the PCR reads with MiXCR, one row per CDR3 protein. The table shows approximately 400,000 distinct CDR3 sequences, with about a tenth occurring only once. The sample was PBMCs from the stem cell graft donor, taken from the stem cell graft. Receptor source: a human donor who donated a stem cell graft to a child with acute myeloid leukemia.

This clonotype was recorded many times. The chain couples TRBV29-1 to TRBJ1-4; no clear D. V shed 5 bases and J shed 8 bases, with 12 bases lying between them. CDR3 length equals 12 residues. The germline V gene encodes CDR1 SQVTM and CDR2 ANQGSEA. The DNA for the CDR3 is TGCAGCGTTCGTCCGGCCGGAGAAAAACTGTTTTTT. Its protein product is CSVRPAGEKLFF.

The rearrangement links TRBV20-1 to TRBJ2-1; the D gene is possibly TRBD2 (6 bases). The germline V and J ends were trimmed by 0 bases and 6 bases, with 15 bases remaining between them. The CDR3 has 15 residues. CDR1 DFQATT and CDR2 SNEGSKA come from the germline V gene (reference sequence). This CDR3 is CSARDPGGATNEQFF. CDR3 sequence (DNA): TGCAGTGCTAGAGATCCCGGCGGGGCCACCAATGAGCAGTTCTTC.

The table lists this clonotype with many counts. V usage is TRBV29-1 and J usage is TRBJ2-6; D is unresolved. The CDR3 is 15 residues long. CDR1 is SQVTM and CDR2 is ANQGSEA in the germline V gene. V lost 2 bases and J 1 base, leaving 9 bases between the germline ends. This CDR3 reads CSVEWAKSGANVLTF. The DNA of the CDR3 is TGCAGCGTTGAATGGGCAAAATCTGGGGCCAACGTCCTGACTTTC.

This rearrangement joins TRBV9 to TRBJ2-2, with D perhaps matching TRBD2 (6 bases). The CDR3 extends over 15 amino acids. Trimming pared 4 bases from V and 4 bases from J, leaving 14 bases between. Germline V gene sequence: CDR1 SGDLS, CDR2 YYNGEE. The CDR3 region is CASSRREPITGELFF. In nucleotides, the CDR3 is TGTGCCAGCAGCAGGCGGGAACCTATCACCGGGGAGCTGTTTTTT.

The sample holds a few counts of this clonotype. The chain recombines TRBV29-1 with TRBJ2-5; 7 bases agree with TRBD1. The trim removed 3 bases at V and 5 bases at J, leaving 6 bases unmatched. CDR1 is SQVTM, CDR2 ANQGSEA, per germline. This CDR3 has 13 residues. The CDR3 DNA reads TGCAGCGTTGATCCGGCAGGGGGTGAGACCCAGTACTTC. Its translation is CSVDPAGGETQYF.

This clonotype was counted between two and nine times. The V gene is TRBV7-8, the J gene TRBJ2-1; 8 bases fit TRBD2. V shed 4 bases, J shed 6 bases, and the junction held 8 bases outside the gene matches. The V gene's germline CDR1 is SGHVS and CDR2 FQNEAQ. The CDR3 spans 15 residues. CDR3 sequence: CASSSLAGILNEQFF. CDR3 sequence (DNA): TGTGCCAGCAGCTCTTTAGCGGGGATACTCAATGAGCAGTTCTTC.

This clonotype was recorded at least ten times. V is TRBV20-1 and J is TRBJ2-5, with D possibly being TRBD2 (5 bases). Germline values: CDR1 DFQATT, CDR2 SNEGSKA (reference sequence). CDR3 size: 15 residues. Trimming shortened V by 4 bases and J by 0 bases, and 15 bases separated the two germline ends. DNA of the CDR3: TGCAGTGCTACTTTAAGCGGAGTTTACCAAGAGACCCAGTACTTC. Its translation is CSATLSGVYQETQYF.

This clonotype was seen more than once but under ten times. This rearrangement joins TRBV20-1 to TRBJ2-2; D tentatively reads TRBD1 or TRBD2 (6 bases each). The CDR3 is made up of 17 amino acids. Deletions cut 2 bases from V and 4 bases from J, with 20 bases between. Per the germline V gene, CDR1 is DFQATT and CDR2 is SNEGSKA (reference sequence). The CDR3 sequence is CSARPVEGGGGTGELFF. Written as DNA, the CDR3 is TGCAGTGCTAGACCGGTTGAGGGCGGAGGGGGCACCGGGGAGCTGTTTTTT.

There are a few counts of this clonotype. The genes are TRBV27 and TRBJ2-1; 9 nucleotides agree with TRBD2. Trimming took 6 bases from V and 8 from J; bases not matched to a gene: 8. Germline V gene sequence: CDR1 MNHEY, CDR2 SMNVEV (reference sequence). This CDR3 contains 14 residues. CDR3 in amino acids: CASRYGTSSHEQFF. CDR3 sequence (DNA): TGTGCCAGCAGATACGGGACTAGCAGTCATGAGCAGTTCTTC.

The rearrangement uses TRBV25-1 and TRBJ2-7; 11 nucleotides align to TRBD1. The trim removed 8 bases at V and 3 bases at J, leaving 6 bases unmatched. Per the germline V gene, CDR1 is MGHDK and CDR2 is SYGVNS. This CDR3 is built from 14 residues. The CDR3 loop is CASSRTGGLYEQYF. The DNA of the CDR3 is TGTGCCAGCTCCAGGACAGGGGGCCTCTACGAGCAGTACTTC.

This clonotype has a handful of counts. V and J are TRBV19 and TRBJ1-1; D gene ambiguous. The V gene's germline CDR1 is LNHDA and CDR2 SQIVND (reference sequence). CDR3 length equals 11 residues. The V gene lost 4 bases and the J gene lost 2 bases, with 2 bases spanning the gap. CDR3 bases: TGTGCCAGTAGTACCAACACTGAAGCTTTCTTT. Translating it yields CASSTNTEAFF. The complete variable domain, with remaining parts taken from reference TRBV19 and TRBJ1-1, reads DGGITQSPKYLFRKEGQNVTLSCEQNLNHDAMYWYRQDPGQGLRLIYYSQIVNDFQKGDIAEGYSVSREKKESFPLTVTSAQKNPTAFYLCASSTNTEAFFGQGTRLTVV.

This clonotype was observed at least ten times. The chain joins TRBV6-1 to TRBJ2-3; 10 nucleotides align to TRBD2. This CDR3 comprises 15 residues. V shed 7 bases and J 3 bases; nucleotides not matched to a gene: 7. Germline lookup yields CDR1 MNHNS and CDR2 SASEGT. The CDR3 region is CASTPAGGLTDTQYF. The DNA of the CDR3 is TGTGCCAGCACCCCAGCGGGGGGGCTGACAGATACGCAGTATTTT.

This clonotype occurred a few times. The chain recombines TRBV6-2 or TRBV6-3 with TRBJ2-7; 11 nucleotides agree with TRBD2. The CDR3 length is 16 residues. Per germline, CDR1 MNHEY and CDR2 SVGEGT. V gave up 7 bases and J gave up 2 bases; unmatched junction bases: 10. The CDR3 loop is CASIKLLAGGPYEQYF. CDR3 sequence (DNA): TGTGCCAGCATCAAATTATTAGCGGGAGGGCCCTACGAGCAGTACTTC.

This clonotype was seen ten or more times. The V and J genes are TRBV2 and TRBJ1-1; D is perhaps TRBD1 (6 bases). V was cut by 6 bases and J by 5 bases, with 16 bases left in between. Germline V gene lookup returns CDR1 SNHLY and CDR2 FYNNEI. The CDR3 has 14 residues. CDR3 sequence (DNA): TGTGCCAGCAGCCTGGGACATGGTTGGACTGAAGCTTTCTTT. Its translation: CASSLGHGWTEAFF. The full variable domain, completed using reference TRBV2 and TRBJ1-1, is EPEVTQTPSHQVTQMGQEVILRCVPISNHLYFYWYRQILGQKVEFLVSFYNNEISEKSEIFDDQFSVERPDGSNFTLKIRSTKLEDSAMYFCASSLGHGWTEAFFGQGTRLTVV.

CDR3 residues: CASSSPLVRVVDEQFF. The CDR3 region has the DNA TGTGCCAGCAGCTCCCCTCTAGTGCGGGTAGTCGATGAGCAGTTCTTC. The chain joins TRBV5-6 to TRBJ2-1; a possible D gene is TRBD2 (5 bases). The CDR3 loop spans 16 amino acids. The V gene lost 3 bases and the J gene lost 8 bases, with 21 bases spanning the gap. Germline V lookup: CDR1 SGHDT, CDR2 YYEEEE.

This clonotype was counted a few times. The CDR3 region is CSARAFGGSNYGYTF. The CDR3 DNA sequence: TGCAGTGCTAGAGCGTTCGGGGGATCTAACTATGGCTACACCTTC. V is TRBV20-1 and J is TRBJ1-2; perhaps TRBD1 as D (5 bases). Deletions cut 1 base from V and 0 bases from J, with 12 bases between. The CDR3 spans 15 residues. The germline gives CDR1 DFQATT, CDR2 SNEGSKA (reference sequence).

The table lists this clonotype with a few counts. The chain joins TRBV7-9 to TRBJ2-1; possible D gene TRBD2, 5 bases. Germline assignment: CDR1 SEHNR and CDR2 FQNEAQ (reference sequence). V gave up 1 base and J gave up 5 bases, with 18 bases separating them. The CDR3 is 17 residues long. For the CDR3, the DNA is TGTGCCAGCAGCTTAGGACGAGGGAGCGGAGTAGACAATGAGCAGTTCTTC. Its protein is CASSLGRGSGVDNEQFF.

This clonotype is termed medium-sized. The chain links TRBV9 to TRBJ2-1, with 12 bases lining up with TRBD2. CDR1 and CDR2 from the germline V gene are SGDLS and YYNGEE. CDR3 length equals 14 residues. The trim removed 2 bases at V and 9 bases at J, leaving 3 bases unmatched. CDR3 sequence reads: CASSVPLAGGEQFF. CDR3 sequence (DNA): TGTGCCAGCAGCGTCCCACTAGCGGGAGGTGAGCAGTTCTTC.

This clonotype occurred a few times. The J gene is TRBJ2-2, the V gene TRBV6-2 or TRBV6-3; 14 bases match TRBD2. V dropped 6 bases and J dropped 4; count of bases not matched to a gene: 10. Germline V gives CDR1 MNHEY, CDR2 SVGEGT. The CDR3 contains 18 residues. CDR3 in amino acids: CASSLRGTSGSPTGELFF. Here the CDR3 DNA reads TGTGCCAGCAGCTTACGCGGGACTAGCGGGAGTCCCACCGGGGAGCTGTTTTTT.

This clonotype was observed many times. The chain recombines TRBV29-1 with TRBJ1-1; D gene ambiguous. Germline V gene data show CDR1 as SQVTM and CDR2 as ANQGSEA. The CDR3 covers 12 residues. The V gene lost 1 base and the J gene lost 6 bases, with 9 bases spanning the gap. CDR3 residues: CSVEGQDPEAFF. The CDR3, as DNA: TGCAGCGTTGAAGGGCAGGACCCTGAAGCTTTCTTT. The full variable domain, with the rest looked up from reference TRBV29-1 and TRBJ1-1, is SAVISQKPSRDICQRGTSLTIQCQVDSQVTMMFWYRQQPGQSLTLIATANQGSEATYESGFVIDKFPISRPNLTFSTLTVSNMSPEDSSIYLCSVEGQDPEAFFGQGTRLTVV.

This clonotype has at least ten counts. V usage is TRBV9 and J usage is TRBJ1-3; D is unresolved. The CDR3 length is 14 residues. Germline CDR1 is SGDLS and CDR2 is YYNGEE. Trimming removed 6 bases at V and 4 bases at J, with 14 bases between. CDR3 sequence (DNA): TGTGCCAGCACCCACGGGTCTCTGGGAAACACCATATATTTT. It specifies CASTHGSLGNTIYF. Filled out from reference TRBV9 and TRBJ1-3, the complete variable domain reads DSGVTQTPKHLITATGQRVTLRCSPRSGDLSVYWYQQSLDQGLQFLIQYYNGEERAKGNILERFSAQQFPDLHSELNLSSLELGDSALYFCASTHGSLGNTIYFGEGSWLTVV.

V usage is TRBV20-1 and J usage is TRBJ1-5, with 7 bases identical to TRBD1. The ends lost 7 bases at V and 2 bases at J; junction bases unmatched: 8. Germline V gene lookup returns CDR1 DFQATT and CDR2 SNEGSKA (reference sequence). This CDR3 has 14 amino acids. The CDR3 nucleotides read TGCAGTGTTAAACTGACAGGGCGCAATCAGCCCCAGCATTTT. Its translation is CSVKLTGRNQPQHF.

This sequence joins TRBV15 and TRBJ2-1; D may be TRBD2 (7 bases). This CDR3 spans 14 amino acids. Germline V CDR1 and CDR2: LNHNV, YYDKDF (reference sequence). Trimming removed 3 bases from V and 10 bases from J, with 16 bases in between. CDR3 sequence reads: CATSRGGGRDEQFF. As DNA, the CDR3 is TGTGCCACCAGCAGGGGGGGGGGCAGAGACGAGCAGTTCTTC.

This clonotype has a count of ten or more. The rearrangement joins TRBV4-1 to TRBJ1-2; TRBD1 matches at 9 bases. V was pared by 0 bases and J by 6 bases, with 11 bases of the junction left unmatched. This CDR3 is 17 amino acids long. Germline V lookup: CDR1 MGHRA, CDR2 YSYEKL. The CDR3 bases are TGCGCCAGCAGCCAAGATGTACAGGGGGCGCAGATGGATGGCTACACCTTC. The encoded protein is CASSQDVQGAQMDGYTF.

This rearrangement joins TRBV30 to TRBJ2-7, with no clear D. Between the trimmed V and J ends, which lost 2 bases and 3 bases, there was a span of 11 bases. Germline lookup yields CDR1 GTSNPN and CDR2 SVGIG (reference sequence). CDR3 length: 13 residues. CDR3: CAWSSYSHYEQYF. CDR3 nucleotide sequence: TGTGCCTGGAGTAGTTACAGTCACTACGAGCAGTACTTC.

The chain couples TRBV2 to TRBJ1-1; D call uncertain. This CDR3 spans 13 amino acids. Per the germline V gene, CDR1 is SNHLY and CDR2 is FYNNEI. Trimming left V 4 bases short and J 7 bases short, with 13 bases between. CDR3 DNA: TGTGCCAGCAGTGCCGGGGAACCCATTGAAGCTTTCTTT. Translated, it gives CASSAGEPIEAFF. The full variable domain, with the rest looked up from reference TRBV2 and TRBJ1-1, is EPEVTQTPSHQVTQMGQEVILRCVPISNHLYFYWYRQILGQKVEFLVSFYNNEISEKSEIFDDQFSVERPDGSNFTLKIRSTKLEDSAMYFCASSAGEPIEAFFGQGTRLTVV.

The chain recombines TRBV20-1 with TRBJ2-5; the D gene could be TRBD1 or TRBD2 (5 bases each). The CDR3 contains 13 residues. From germline, CDR1 is DFQATT and CDR2 SNEGSKA (reference sequence). The ends were cut back, 6 bases at V and 5 bases at J, with 16 bases in the middle. As DNA, the CDR3 is TGCAGTGCCGCCCGACGGGGCTTTGAGACCCAGTACTTC. Protein product: CSAARRGFETQYF.

This clonotype was seen ten or more times. The gene calls are TRBV12-3 or TRBV12-4 and TRBJ2-7; 16 nucleotides agree with TRBD2. The CDR3 runs 17 residues. With 3 bases clipped from V and 0 bases from J, the junction kept 2 bases outside the gene matches. The CDR3: CASSLGLAGGDSYEQYF. CDR3 DNA: TGTGCCAGCAGTTTGGGACTAGCGGGAGGGGACTCCTACGAGCAGTACTTC.

CDR3 nucleotide sequence: TGTGCCAGCTCGCGTGGACAGGATTCGGCTTTCTTT. Translation: CASSRGQDSAFF. This rearrangement joins TRBV18 to TRBJ1-1; 7 nucleotides align to TRBD1. The germline V gene has CDR1 KGHSH and CDR2 LQKENI. V was pared by 6 bases and J by 11 bases, with 9 bases of the junction left unmatched. The CDR3 totals 12 residues.

Only a few counts were recorded for this clonotype. This chain connects TRBV3-1 to TRBJ2-7, with D perhaps being TRBD1 or TRBD2 (5 bases each). Germline V lookup: CDR1 LGHDT, CDR2 YNNKEL (reference sequence). Deletions cut 0 bases from V and 4 bases from J, with 10 bases between. CDR3 length equals 14 residues. The CDR3 sequence is CASSQEGLAYEQYF. CDR3 bases: TGTGCCAGCAGCCAAGAGGGGCTAGCATACGAGCAGTACTTC.